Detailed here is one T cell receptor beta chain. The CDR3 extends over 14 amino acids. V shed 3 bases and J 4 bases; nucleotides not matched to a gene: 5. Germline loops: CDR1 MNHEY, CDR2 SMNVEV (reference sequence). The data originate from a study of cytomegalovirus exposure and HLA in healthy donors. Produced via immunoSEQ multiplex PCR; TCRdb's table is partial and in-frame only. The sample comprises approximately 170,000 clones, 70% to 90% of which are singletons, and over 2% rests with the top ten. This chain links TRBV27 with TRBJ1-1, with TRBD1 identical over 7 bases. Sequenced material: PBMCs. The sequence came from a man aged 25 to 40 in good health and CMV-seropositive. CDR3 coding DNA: TGTGCCAGCAGTTTGAGGGGGCTGGGCACTGAAGCTTTCTTT. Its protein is CASSLRGLGTEAFF.